These 5 T cell receptor beta chains came from one sample sequenced in a study of Ad26.COV2.S vaccination and SARS-CoV-2 variants. Sequencing was performed with immunoSEQ multiplex PCR; in TCRdb, only in-frame clones are kept and a portion is missing. The sample gives a few hundred thousand clones, approximately 88% of which show up once; 3.6% is in the top ten. The sample's treatment: about 20 received Ad26.COV2.S at low or high dose, single or two shots; five or six received placebo; per-sample allocation not given. Collection of the samples took place on day 63 after the first injection of vaccine or placebo. This material consisted of peripheral blood, taken in a trial of Ad26.COV2.S vaccine versus placebo. The receptors were sampled from a person aged 18-60 years who received the Ad26.COV2.S COVID-19 vaccine or a placebo.

The chain recombines TRBV27 with TRBJ2-2, with 9 positions matching TRBD2. The CDR3 spans 15 residues. Germline V gene sequence: CDR1 MNHEY, CDR2 SMNVEV (reference sequence). With V trimmed by 5 bases and J by 4 bases, 5 bases remained unmatched. CDR3 protein: CASSPLAGSTGELFF. DNA for the CDR3: TGTGCCAGCAGTCCGCTAGCGGGGAGCACCGGGGAGCTGTTTTTT.

V and J are TRBV10-3 and TRBJ1-5, with D possibly matching TRBD1 (5 bases). Germline V gene data show CDR1 as ENHRY and CDR2 as SYGVKD. The CDR3 spans 13 residues. V was shortened by 2 bases and J by 7 bases, with 9 bases between the two germline ends. CDR3: CAISEGAGQPQHF. The CDR3 region has the DNA TGTGCCATCAGTGAGGGGGCGGGGCAGCCCCAGCATTTT.

The chain carries TRBV19 and TRBJ1-2; 8 bases match TRBD1. The germline gives CDR1 LNHDA, CDR2 SQIVND (reference sequence). This CDR3 is built from 15 residues. The V gene end was trimmed by 6 bases and the J gene end by 3 bases; junction bases not matched to a gene: 9. CDR3 nucleotides: TGTGCCAGTAGCGGACAGGGAGGGCGCGACTATGGCTACACCTTC. It translates to CASSGQGGRDYGYTF. Complete variable domain (other parts from reference TRBV19 and TRBJ1-2): DGGITQSPKYLFRKEGQNVTLSCEQNLNHDAMYWYRQDPGQGLRLIYYSQIVNDFQKGDIAEGYSVSREKKESFPLTVTSAQKNPTAFYLCASSGQGGRDYGYTFGSGTRLTVV.

CDR3 sequence (DNA): TGTGCCATCAGGACAGGGGGAGATAGCAATCAGCCCCAGCATTTT. This encodes CAIRTGGDSNQPQHF. This chain uses TRBV14 with TRBJ1-5, with 10 bases fitting TRBD1. The CDR3 loop spans 15 amino acids. Trimming at V came to 10 bases and at J to 0 bases, leaving 6 bases not matched to a gene. Per germline, CDR1 SGHDN and CDR2 FVKESK.

This chain links TRBV27 with TRBJ2-1; D not resolved. V was clipped by 0 bases and J by 0 bases, with 9 bases between them. Germline V lookup: CDR1 MNHEY, CDR2 SMNVEV (reference sequence). This CDR3 has 16 residues. For the CDR3, the DNA is TGTGCCAGCAGTTTATCGTCCTCACCCTCCTACAATGAGCAGTTCTTC. Residues: CASSLSSSPSYNEQFF.